This TCR beta chain stems from a study of blood T cells in healthy people across ages. This clonotype was counted only a few times. V trimming: 8 bases; J trimming: 4 bases; junction bases outside the gene matches: 7. The CDR3 has 13 amino acids. Sample-barcoded 5' priming and a J-beta primer mix drove a second PCR of 7 to 11 cycles. TCRdb called the 5' RACE reads again in MiXCR, with one record for every CDR3 protein. The table has some 860,000 distinct CDR3 sequences, roughly three fifths seen once. The people who gave samples were healthy Caucasians from Russia, aged roughly 6 to 90. Staff drew 9 to 10 milliliters of peripheral blood from each donor.

The receptor was isolated from a man aged 35 to 55 in good health. The sample consisted of blood. The rearrangement joins TRBV12-3 or TRBV12-4 to TRBJ2-7, with TRBD2 matching 8 bases. The CDR3 DNA follows: TGTGCCAGCGGATATAGCGGGACTTACGAGCAGTACTTC. Translating it yields CASGYSGTYEQYF.